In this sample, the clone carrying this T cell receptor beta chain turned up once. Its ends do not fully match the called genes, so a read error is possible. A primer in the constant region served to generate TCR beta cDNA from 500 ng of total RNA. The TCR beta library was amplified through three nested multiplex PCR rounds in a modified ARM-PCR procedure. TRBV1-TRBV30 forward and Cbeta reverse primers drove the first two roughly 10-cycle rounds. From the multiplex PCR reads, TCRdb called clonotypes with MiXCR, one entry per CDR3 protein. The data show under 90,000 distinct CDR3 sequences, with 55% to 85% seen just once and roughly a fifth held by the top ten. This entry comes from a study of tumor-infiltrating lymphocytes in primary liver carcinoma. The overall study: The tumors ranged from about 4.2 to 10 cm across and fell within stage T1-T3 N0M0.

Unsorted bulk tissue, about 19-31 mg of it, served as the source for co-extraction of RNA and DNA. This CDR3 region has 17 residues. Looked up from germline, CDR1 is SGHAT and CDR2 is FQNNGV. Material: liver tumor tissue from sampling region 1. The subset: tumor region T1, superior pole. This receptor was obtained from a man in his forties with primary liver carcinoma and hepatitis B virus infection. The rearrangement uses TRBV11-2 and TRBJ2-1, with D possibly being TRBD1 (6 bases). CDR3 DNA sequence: TGTGCCAGCATCCTGTTGGGGGCGCTGAGCTCCTACAATGAGCAGCTCTTC. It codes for CASILLGALSSYNEQLF. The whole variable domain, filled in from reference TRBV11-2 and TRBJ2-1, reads EAGVAQSPRYKIIEKRQSVAFWCNPISGHATLYWYQQILGQGPKLLIQFQNNGVVDDSQLPKDRFSAERLKGVDSTLKIQPAKLEDSAVYLCASILLGALSSYNEQLFGPGTRLTVL.